This T cell receptor beta chain stems from a study of T cell clonotyping in hematopoietic cell transplantation. Notes on the study in general: Broader posttransplant TCR repertoire diversity was predicted by graft donor and pretransplant recipient Inverse Simpson Index values. Pathologically expanded recipient clonotypes increased progressively from day 30 to day 180 as diversity fell.

Assay: immunoSEQ multiplex PCR; the TCRdb copy retains only in-frame clones and omits some. The sample lists approximately 13,000 clones; roughly 80% were seen once. Comment on this clone: As yet, its antigen is unknown.

Recipient blood drawn about 28 days pretransplant and days 30, 100, 180 after. The CDR3 runs to 14 residues. Germline CDR1 is WSHSY and CDR2 is SAAADI. V trimming: 6 bases; J trimming: 10 bases; junction bases outside the gene matches: 10. The sequencing here drew on PBMCs, taken 100 days after allogeneic stem cell transplant. The chain employs TRBV10-2 and TRBJ1-5; 9 bases agree with TRBD1. The receptor comes from a female patient aged 35 to 55 who had an allogeneic stem cell transplant from a related donor, so T cells may come from the graft donor. Some clones in this sample may be carry-over from other donors' samples. The CDR3: CASRGGTGRSPQHF. The DNA for the CDR3 is TGCGCCAGCAGAGGCGGGACAGGGAGAAGCCCCCAGCATTTT.